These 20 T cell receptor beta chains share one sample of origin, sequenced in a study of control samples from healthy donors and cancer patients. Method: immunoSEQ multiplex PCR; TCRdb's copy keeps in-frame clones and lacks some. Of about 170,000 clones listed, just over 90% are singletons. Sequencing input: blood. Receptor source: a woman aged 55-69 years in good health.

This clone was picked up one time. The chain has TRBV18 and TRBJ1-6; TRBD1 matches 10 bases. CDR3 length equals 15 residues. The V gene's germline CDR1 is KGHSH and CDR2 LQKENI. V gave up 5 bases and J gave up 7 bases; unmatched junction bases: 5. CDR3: CASSETGGRNSPLHF. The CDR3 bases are TGTGCCAGCTCAGAGACAGGGGGCCGGAATTCACCCCTCCACTTT.

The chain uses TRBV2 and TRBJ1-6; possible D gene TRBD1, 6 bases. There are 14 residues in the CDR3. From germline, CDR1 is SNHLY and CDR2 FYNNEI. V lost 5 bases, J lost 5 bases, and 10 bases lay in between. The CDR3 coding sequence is TGTGCCAGCAGTTTACAGGGAAATAATTCACCCCTCCACTTT. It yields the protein CASSLQGNNSPLHF. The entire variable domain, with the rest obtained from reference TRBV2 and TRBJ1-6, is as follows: EPEVTQTPSHQVTQMGQEVILRCVPISNHLYFYWYRQILGQKVEFLVSFYNNEISEKSEIFDDQFSVERPDGSNFTLKIRSTKLEDSAMYFCASSLQGNNSPLHFGNGTRLTVT.

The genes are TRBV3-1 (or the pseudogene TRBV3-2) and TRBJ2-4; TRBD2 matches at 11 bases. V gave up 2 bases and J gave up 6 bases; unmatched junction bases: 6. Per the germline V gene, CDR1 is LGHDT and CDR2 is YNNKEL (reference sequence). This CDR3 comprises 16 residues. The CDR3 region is CASSQSSGGAGNIQYF. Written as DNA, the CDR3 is TGTGCCAGCAGCCAAAGTAGCGGGGGGGCCGGAAACATTCAGTACTTC.

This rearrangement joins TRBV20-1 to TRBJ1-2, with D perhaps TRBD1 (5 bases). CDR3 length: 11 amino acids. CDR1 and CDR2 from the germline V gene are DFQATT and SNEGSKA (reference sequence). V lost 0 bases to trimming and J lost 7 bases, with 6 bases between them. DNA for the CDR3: TGCAGTGCTAGAGATCAGGGTGGCTACACCTTC. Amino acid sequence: CSARDQGGYTF.

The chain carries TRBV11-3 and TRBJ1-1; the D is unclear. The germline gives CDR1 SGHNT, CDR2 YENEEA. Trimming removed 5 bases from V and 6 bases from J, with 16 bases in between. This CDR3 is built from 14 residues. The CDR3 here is CASSRRVVSAEAFF. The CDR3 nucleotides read TGTGCCAGCAGCCGACGAGTCGTGTCGGCTGAAGCTTTCTTT.

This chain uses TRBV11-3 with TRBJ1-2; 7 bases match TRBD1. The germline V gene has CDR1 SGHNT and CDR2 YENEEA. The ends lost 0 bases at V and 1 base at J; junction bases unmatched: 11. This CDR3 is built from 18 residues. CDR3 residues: CASSLDQLRDSYNYGYTF. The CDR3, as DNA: TGTGCCAGCAGCTTAGATCAACTCCGGGACAGCTATAACTATGGCTACACCTTC.

In nucleotides, the CDR3 is TGTGCCAGCAGCTTCCGGGGGGAAGAGACCCAGTACTTC. This sequence encodes CASSFRGEETQYF. The rearrangement links TRBV11-3 to TRBJ2-5; 7 positions match TRBD2. This CDR3 region has 13 residues. CDR1 is SGHNT, CDR2 YENEEA, per germline. V shed 3 bases, J shed 3 bases, and the junction held 1 base outside the gene matches.

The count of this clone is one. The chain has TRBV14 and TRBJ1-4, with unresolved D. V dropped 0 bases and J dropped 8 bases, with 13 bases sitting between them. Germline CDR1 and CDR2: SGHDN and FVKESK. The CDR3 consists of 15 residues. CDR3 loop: CASSQERVSFEKLFF. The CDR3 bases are TGTGCCAGCAGCCAAGAACGCGTTTCTTTCGAAAAACTGTTTTTT.

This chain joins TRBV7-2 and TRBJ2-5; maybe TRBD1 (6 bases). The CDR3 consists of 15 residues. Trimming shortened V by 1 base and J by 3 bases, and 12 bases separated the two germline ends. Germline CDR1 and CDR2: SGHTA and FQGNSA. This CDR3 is CASSLGVGAKETQYF. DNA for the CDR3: TGTGCCAGCAGCTTAGGAGTGGGGGCAAAAGAGACCCAGTACTTC. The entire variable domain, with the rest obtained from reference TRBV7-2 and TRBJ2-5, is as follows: GAGVSQSPSNKVTEKGKDVELRCDPISGHTALYWYRQSLGQGLEFLIYFQGNSAPDKSGLPSDRFSAERTGGSVSTLTIQRTQQEDSAVYLCASSLGVGAKETQYFGPGTRLLVL.

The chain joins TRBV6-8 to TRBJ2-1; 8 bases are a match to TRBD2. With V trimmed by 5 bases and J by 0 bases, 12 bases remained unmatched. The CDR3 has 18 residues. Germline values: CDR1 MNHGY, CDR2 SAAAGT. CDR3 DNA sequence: TGTGCCAGCAGTGGGATTAAGAGACTAGCGAGCTCCTACAATGAGCAGTTCTTC. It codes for CASSGIKRLASSYNEQFF.

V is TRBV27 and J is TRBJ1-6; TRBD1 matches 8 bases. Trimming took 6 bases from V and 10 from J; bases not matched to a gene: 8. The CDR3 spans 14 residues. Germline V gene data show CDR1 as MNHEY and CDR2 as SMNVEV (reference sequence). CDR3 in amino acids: CASRPGQAWSPLHF. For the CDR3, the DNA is TGTGCCAGCAGACCGGGACAGGCTTGGTCACCCCTCCACTTT.

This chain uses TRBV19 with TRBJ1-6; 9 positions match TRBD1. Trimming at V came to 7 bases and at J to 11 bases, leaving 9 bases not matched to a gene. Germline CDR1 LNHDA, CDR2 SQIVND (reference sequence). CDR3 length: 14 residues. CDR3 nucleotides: TGTGCCAGTAACCCTGACAGGGGGAACCCACCCCTCCACTTT. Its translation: CASNPDRGNPPLHF.

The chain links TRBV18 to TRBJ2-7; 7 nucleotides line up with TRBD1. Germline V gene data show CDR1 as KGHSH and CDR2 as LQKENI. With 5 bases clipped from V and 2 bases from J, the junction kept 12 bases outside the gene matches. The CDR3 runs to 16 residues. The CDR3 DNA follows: TGTGCCAGCTCATCGGACCAGACAGGGCGAGCCTACGAGCAGTACTTC. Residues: CASSSDQTGRAYEQYF.

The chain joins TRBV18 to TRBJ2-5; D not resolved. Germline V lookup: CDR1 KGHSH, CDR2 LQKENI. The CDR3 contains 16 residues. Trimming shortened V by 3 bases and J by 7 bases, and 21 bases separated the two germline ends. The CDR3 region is CASSPLGPQREVTQYF. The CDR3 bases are TGTGCCAGCTCACCCCTTGGACCTCAGCGTGAAGTGACCCAGTACTTC.

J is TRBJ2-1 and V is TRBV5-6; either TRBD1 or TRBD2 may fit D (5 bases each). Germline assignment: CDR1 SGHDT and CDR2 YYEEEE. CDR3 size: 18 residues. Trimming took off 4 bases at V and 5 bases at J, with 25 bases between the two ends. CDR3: CASSPLYPGQKFHNEQFF. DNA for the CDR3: TGTGCCAGCAGCCCCCTTTACCCGGGGCAAAAATTTCACAATGAGCAGTTCTTC.

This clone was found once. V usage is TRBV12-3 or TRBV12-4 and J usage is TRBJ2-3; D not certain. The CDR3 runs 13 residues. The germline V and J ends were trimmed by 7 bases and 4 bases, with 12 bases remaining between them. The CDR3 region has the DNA TGTGCCAGCAAACGTGTCCCCCCAGATACGCAGTATTTT. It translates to CASKRVPPDTQYF.

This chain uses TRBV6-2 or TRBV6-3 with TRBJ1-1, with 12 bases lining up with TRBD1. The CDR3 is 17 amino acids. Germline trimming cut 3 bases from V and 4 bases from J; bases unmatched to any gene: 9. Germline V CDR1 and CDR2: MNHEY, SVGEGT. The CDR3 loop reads CASSYLGTGGLSTEAFF. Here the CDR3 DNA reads TGTGCCAGCAGTTATCTGGGGACAGGGGGCTTGAGCACTGAAGCTTTCTTT.

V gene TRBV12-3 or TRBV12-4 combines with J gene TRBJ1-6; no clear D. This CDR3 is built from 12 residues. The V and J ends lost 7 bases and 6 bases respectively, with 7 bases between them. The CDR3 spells CASTLANSPLHF. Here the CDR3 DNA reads TGTGCCAGCACCTTGGCTAATTCACCCCTCCACTTT.

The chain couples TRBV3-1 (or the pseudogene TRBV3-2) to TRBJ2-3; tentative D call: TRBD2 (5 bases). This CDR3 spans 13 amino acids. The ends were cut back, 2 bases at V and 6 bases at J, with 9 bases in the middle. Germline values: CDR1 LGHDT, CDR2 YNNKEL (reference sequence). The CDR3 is CASSQFRGDTQYF. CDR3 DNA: TGTGCCAGCAGCCAATTCAGAGGGGATACGCAGTATTTT.

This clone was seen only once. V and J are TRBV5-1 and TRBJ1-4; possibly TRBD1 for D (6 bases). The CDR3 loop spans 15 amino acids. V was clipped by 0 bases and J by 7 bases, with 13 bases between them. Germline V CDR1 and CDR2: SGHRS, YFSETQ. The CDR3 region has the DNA TGCGCCAGCAGCTTGGCAAGGGGGATTGGTGAAAAACTGTTTTTT. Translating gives CASSLARGIGEKLFF.